This T cell receptor beta chain was sequenced for a study of cytomegalovirus exposure and HLA in healthy donors. Trimming left V 0 bases short and J 0 bases short, with 13 bases between. The CDR3 totals 18 residues. Germline V lookup: CDR1 SGHKS, CDR2 YYEKEE (reference sequence). The PCR ran on 60 Vbeta and 13 Jbeta primers. Measured with immunoSEQ multiplex PCR; TCRdb has only the in-frame clones, and not every one. This table has about 180,000 clones, about 72% appearing once. J is TRBJ1-6 and V is TRBV5-5; the D is unclear. This TCR was recovered from a human donor in good health. Sequencing input: PBMCs. For the CDR3, the DNA is TGTGCCAGCAGCTTGGAACGGTCCCTAAGCTCCTATAATTCACCCCTCCACTTT. This sequence encodes CASSLERSLSSYNSPLHF.